This entry is about one TCR beta chain. Time point reported: baseline pretreatment blood. The treatment is: 15 Gy SBRT to primary tumor, nephrectomy 4 weeks later. Clear cell pathology was present in this patient's renal cell carcinoma. The data were taken from a study of radiation and T cells in renal cell carcinoma. Assay: immunoSEQ multiplex PCR; the TCRdb copy retains only in-frame clones and omits some. The data hold about 130,000 clones, with approximately 91% observed a single time. This CDR3 is built from 11 residues. Looked up from germline, CDR1 is WNHNN and CDR2 is SYGVQD (reference sequence). The V end was cut by 3 bases, the J end by 5 bases, with 2 bases between.

The clonotype originates from a woman aged 50 to 60 with renal cell carcinoma. The input for sequencing was blood, taken from a patient whose treatment included radiotherapy and nephrectomy. The genes are TRBV10-1 and TRBJ1-5, with unresolved D. CDR3 in DNA: TGCGCCAGCAGTGAAGATCAGCCCCAGCATTTT. This codes for CASSEDQPQHF.